This T cell receptor (beta chain) was profiled in a study of blood T cell repertoires in COVID-19. For the study at large: For recovered donors of Cohort 3, there were two negative PCRs, clearance, or symptom resolution. Whether acute or convalescent, the COVID-19 samples came from the United States, Italy and Spain.

This clone was counted a few times. V was pared by 2 bases and J by 1 base, with 9 bases between. From germline, CDR1 is GTSNPN and CDR2 SVGIG (reference sequence). The CDR3 length is 13 residues. Using immunoSEQ multiplex PCR, the repertoire was profiled, and TCRdb retains in-frame clones only, with some absent. The table lists 200,000 to 250,000 clones, 86% of them singletons. Assignment of participants to cohorts was predicated upon participant-reported clinical history. The rearrangement joins TRBV30 to TRBJ2-7; a weak D match, TRBD2 (7 bases). This sequence was found in a woman aged 50 to 65 in a cohort exposed to, infected with or recovered from COVID-19 (not recorded which). The specimen was PBMCs or T cells enriched from blood (not recorded which). In nucleotides, the CDR3 is TGTGCCTGGAGTAGGGGGGGTTCCTACGAGCAGTACTTC. It is translated as CAWSRGGSYEQYF.